These 14 T cell receptor beta chains came from one sample sequenced in a study of T cell responses to AZD1222 COVID-19 vaccine. Sequencing used immunoSEQ multiplex PCR; TCRdb keeps in-frame clones, though not all of them. The top ten clones hold approximately 1.7% of a sample with approximately 200,000 clones, roughly 94% of them seen once. The source was peripheral blood, collected 28 days after the second dose of the MenACWY control vaccine. These receptors were taken from an adult who received the MenACWY meningococcal vaccine as a control.

This clone was picked up one time. V is TRBV10-3 and J is TRBJ2-3; no definite D call. The CDR3 has 16 residues. Trimming cost V 0 bases and J 6 bases, with 16 bases left between them. Germline V lookup: CDR1 ENHRY, CDR2 SYGVKD. The CDR3 DNA reads as TGTGCCATCAGTGAGTCCCGCAGCGCCGCGTCCGATACGCAGTATTTT. Its translation: CAISESRSAASDTQYF.

The rearrangement joins TRBV28 to TRBJ1-5; TRBD1 agrees at 9 bases. J was trimmed by 7 bases and V by 6 bases; bases with no gene match: 7. Germline CDR1 reads MDHEN; CDR2 reads SYDVKM. The CDR3 contains 14 residues. This chain's CDR3 is CASSQTGGGQPQHF. The CDR3 DNA is TGTGCCAGCAGCCAGACAGGGGGAGGACAGCCCCAGCATTTT.

The chain links TRBV28 to TRBJ2-7; D may be TRBD1 (6 bases). Germline V gives CDR1 MDHEN, CDR2 SYDVKM. This CDR3 comprises 12 residues. The V and J ends lost 10 bases and 2 bases respectively, with 12 bases between them. The CDR3 sequence: CATYRAAYEQYF. The CDR3, as DNA: TGTGCCACCTACAGGGCAGCCTACGAGCAGTACTTC.

This chain connects TRBV28 to TRBJ2-6, with D possibly matching TRBD1 (5 bases). This CDR3 region has 16 residues. Germline-derived CDR1 and CDR2 are MDHEN and SYDVKM. Trimming stripped 5 bases from V and 1 base from J, with 12 bases between. The CDR3 spells CASSRAQGSGANVLTF. The CDR3 DNA is TGTGCCAGCAGTCGGGCCCAGGGATCTGGGGCCAACGTCCTGACTTTC.

This clone was seen just once. V is TRBV4-2 and J is TRBJ2-7; no firm D call. CDR1 is LGHNA and CDR2 is YNFKEQ in the germline V gene. Trimming removed 0 bases from V and 0 bases from J, with 9 bases in between. The CDR3 totals 15 residues. In DNA form, the CDR3 reads TGTGCCAGCAGCCAAGAGGTTTCGGGCTCCTACGAGCAGTACTTC. Translating it yields CASSQEVSGSYEQYF.

V gene TRBV27 combines with J gene TRBJ1-2, with D hard to call. There are 13 residues in the CDR3. Germline CDR1 and CDR2: MNHEY and SMNVEV (reference sequence). V lost 6 bases and J 6 bases, leaving 14 bases between the germline ends. The CDR3 nucleotides read TGTGCCAGCAGCTTAAGTCTGACGGATGGCTACACCTTC. Translated: CASSLSLTDGYTF.

CDR3 DNA sequence: TGTGCCAGCGGTATTGGGAACACCATATATTTT. Its translation is CASGIGNTIYF. V is TRBV9 and J is TRBJ1-3, with D hard to call. The germline gives CDR1 SGDLS, CDR2 YYNGEE. The CDR3 is made up of 11 amino acids. V was clipped by 7 bases and J by 7 bases, with 9 bases between them.

The chain has TRBV6-5 and TRBJ2-3; 9 bases align to TRBD1. The CDR3 extends over 13 amino acids. V dropped 7 bases and J dropped 4; count of bases not matched to a gene: 3. Germline V lookup: CDR1 MNHEY, CDR2 SVGAGI. The CDR3 is CASKRTGADTQYF. The CDR3 DNA sequence: TGTGCCAGCAAAAGGACAGGGGCAGATACGCAGTATTTT.

The chain combines TRBV7-9 with TRBJ2-7; the match to TRBD2 covers 7 bases. CDR1 is SEHNR and CDR2 is FQNEAQ in the germline V gene (reference sequence). This CDR3 has 13 residues. The V gene end was trimmed by 6 bases and the J gene end by 5 bases; junction bases not matched to a gene: 7. CDR3 DNA: TGTGCCAGCAGGTCGGCGGGAGTCCACGAGCAGTACTTC. Protein product: CASRSAGVHEQYF. The full variable domain, with the rest looked up from reference TRBV7-9 and TRBJ2-7, is DTGVSQNPRHKITKRGQNVTFRCDPISEHNRLYWYRQTLGQGPEFLTYFQNEAQLEKSRLLSDRFSAERPKGSFSTLEIQRTEQGDSAMYLCASRSAGVHEQYFGPGTRLTVT.

V usage is TRBV27 and J usage is TRBJ2-3; D uncertain. Between the trimmed V and J ends, which lost 6 bases and 6 bases, there was a span of 16 bases. CDR3 length: 14 residues. CDR1 is MNHEY and CDR2 is SMNVEV in the germline V gene (reference sequence). CDR3 bases: TGTGCCAGCAGACAGATGGTTTTGATGGATACGCAGTATTTT. It yields the protein CASRQMVLMDTQYF.

In DNA form, the CDR3 reads TGTGCCAGCAGTGATATTAAAAAGGTGGAGGGGCACAACACCTTC. Its translation is CASSDIKKVEGHNTF. J is TRBJ1-2 and V is TRBV6-1, with D possibly matching TRBD1 (5 bases). This CDR3 has 15 residues. V lost 3 bases to trimming and J lost 12 bases, with 23 bases between them. Germline CDR1 MNHNS, CDR2 SASEGT.

The chain combines TRBV10-3 with TRBJ1-2; D ambiguous. The CDR3 extends over 17 amino acids. V dropped 6 bases and J dropped 5 bases, with 25 bases sitting between them. From germline, CDR1 is ENHRY and CDR2 SYGVKD. This CDR3 reads CAIRKVMSSDGEYGYTF. In DNA, the CDR3 is TGTGCCATCAGAAAAGTGATGTCCTCGGACGGAGAGTATGGCTACACCTTC.

The rearrangement joins TRBV5-1 to TRBJ2-7, with D perhaps being TRBD1 or TRBD2 (7 bases each). The germline V and J ends were trimmed by 8 bases and 4 bases, with 19 bases remaining between them. The V gene's germline CDR1 is SGHRS and CDR2 YFSETQ. CDR3 length equals 14 residues. The CDR3 nucleotides read TGCGCCAGTCAGGGGGGGCCCCTGAGATACGAGCAGTACTTC. Protein product: CASQGGPLRYEQYF.

The CDR3 is CSVELTGTGDEQFF. As DNA, the CDR3 is TGCAGCGTTGAACTAACCGGGACAGGAGATGAGCAGTTCTTC. The chain combines TRBV29-1 with TRBJ2-1; TRBD1 matches 8 bases. The length of the CDR3 is 14 residues. Germline V gene sequence: CDR1 SQVTM, CDR2 ANQGSEA. The trim removed 2 bases at V and 8 bases at J, leaving 8 bases unmatched.